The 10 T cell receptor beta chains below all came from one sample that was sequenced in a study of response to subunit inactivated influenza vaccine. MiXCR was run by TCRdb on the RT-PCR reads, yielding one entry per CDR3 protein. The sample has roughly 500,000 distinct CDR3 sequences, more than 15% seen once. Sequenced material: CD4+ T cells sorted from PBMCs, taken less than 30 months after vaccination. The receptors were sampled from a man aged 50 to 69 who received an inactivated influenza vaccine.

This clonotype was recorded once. In nucleotides, the CDR3 is TGTGCCAGCAGCTTAGGAGGGGGCGGAACGGCCGGGGAGCTGTTTTTT. Protein: CASSLGGGGTAGELFF. V and J are TRBV7-2 and TRBJ2-2, with 7 bases that match TRBD1. The J segment lost 6 bases and the V segment lost 1 base, leaving 8 bases of the junction unmatched. Per the germline V gene, CDR1 is SGHTA and CDR2 is FQGNSA. This CDR3 has 16 residues.

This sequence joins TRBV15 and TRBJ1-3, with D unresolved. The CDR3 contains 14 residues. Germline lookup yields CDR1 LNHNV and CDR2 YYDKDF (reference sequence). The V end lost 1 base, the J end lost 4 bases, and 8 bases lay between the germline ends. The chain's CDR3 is CATSRADRGNTIYF. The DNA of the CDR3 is TGTGCCACCAGCAGAGCGGACCGGGGAAACACCATATATTTT.

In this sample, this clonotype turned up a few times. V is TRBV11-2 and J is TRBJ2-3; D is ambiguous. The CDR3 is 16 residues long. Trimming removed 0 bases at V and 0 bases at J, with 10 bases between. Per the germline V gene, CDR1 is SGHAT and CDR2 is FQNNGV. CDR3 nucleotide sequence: TGTGCCAGCAGCTTAGAGCTTCCGAGGAGCACAGATACGCAGTATTTT. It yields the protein CASSLELPRSTDTQYF.

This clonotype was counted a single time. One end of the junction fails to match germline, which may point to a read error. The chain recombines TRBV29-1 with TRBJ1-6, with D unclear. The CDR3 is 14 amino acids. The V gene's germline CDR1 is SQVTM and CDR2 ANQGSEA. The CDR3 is CSGPGRSYNSPVHF. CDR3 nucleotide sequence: TGCAGCGGACCGGGCAGATCCTATAATTCACCCGTCCACTTT.

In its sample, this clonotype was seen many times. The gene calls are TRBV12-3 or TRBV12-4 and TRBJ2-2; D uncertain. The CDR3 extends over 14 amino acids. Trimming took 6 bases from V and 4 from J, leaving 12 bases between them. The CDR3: CASSPLLITGELFF. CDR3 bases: TGTGCCAGCAGCCCCCTACTGATCACCGGGGAGCTGTTTTTT.

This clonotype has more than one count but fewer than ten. CDR3 loop: CASSKVAGQAKLYEQYF. The CDR3 DNA reads as TGTGCCAGCAGCAAAGTGGCGGGACAGGCCAAGCTCTACGAGCAGTACTTC. The V call is TRBV21-1, the J call TRBJ2-7; TRBD1 is the table's D call and was not checked against the DNA. TRBV21-1 has pseudogene status. The CDR3 is 17 amino acids.

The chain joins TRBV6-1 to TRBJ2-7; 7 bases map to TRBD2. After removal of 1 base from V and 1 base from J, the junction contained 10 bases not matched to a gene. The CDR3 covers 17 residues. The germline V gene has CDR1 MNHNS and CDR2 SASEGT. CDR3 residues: CASSEENWRELSYEQYF. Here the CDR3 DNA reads TGTGCCAGCAGTGAAGAAAACTGGCGGGAGTTATCCTACGAGCAGTACTTC.

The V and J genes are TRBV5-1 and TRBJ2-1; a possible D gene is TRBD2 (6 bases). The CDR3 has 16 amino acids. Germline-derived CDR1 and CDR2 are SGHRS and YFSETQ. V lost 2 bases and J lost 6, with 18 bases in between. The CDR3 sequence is CASSFTWTISGNEQFF. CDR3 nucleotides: TGCGCCAGCAGCTTCACCTGGACTATATCCGGCAATGAGCAGTTCTTC.

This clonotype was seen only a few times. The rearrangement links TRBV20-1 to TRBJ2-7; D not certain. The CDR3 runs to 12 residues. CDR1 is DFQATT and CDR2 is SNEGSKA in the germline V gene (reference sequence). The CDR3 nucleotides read TGCAGCGACGACTCGCTTTCCTACGAGCAGTACTTC. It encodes CSDDSLSYEQYF.

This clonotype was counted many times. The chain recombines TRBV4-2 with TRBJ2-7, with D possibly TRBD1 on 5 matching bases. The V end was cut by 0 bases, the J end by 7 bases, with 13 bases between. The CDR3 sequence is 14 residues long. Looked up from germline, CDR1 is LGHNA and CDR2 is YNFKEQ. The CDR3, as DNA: TGTGCCAGCAGCCAAGAGACAGTTACCCGGGAGCAGTACTTC. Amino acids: CASSQETVTREQYF.